The rows below give T cell receptor beta chains drawn from one sample of a study of T-cell memory formation after mild COVID-19. TCRdb re-analysed the 5' RACE reads in MiXCR, keeping a single row per CDR3 protein. The sample has about 190,000 distinct CDR3 sequences, approximately 20% seen once. Sequenced material: PBMCs or a T cell subset sorted from them (not recorded which). These receptors originate from an adult woman who had mild COVID-19 (a few samples of this study predate the infection). Cell type and time point are not known. Both conserved end residues are part of each CDR3. Fields, in order: J gene, V gene, clone size, D gene, CDR3 protein, CDR3 DNA. A D gene is named only where the DNA matches it firmly. A clone size is listed for some rows: how often the clone was seen (once, few, many), or a class if it is expanded.

TRBJ2-2	TRBV9	-	-	CASSVGMGQTTGELFF	TGTGCCAGCAGCGTAGGTATGGGGCAGACCACCGGGGAGCTGTTTTTT
TRBJ1-1	TRBV6-5	-	-	CASSVSGTGRTEAFF	TGTGCCAGCAGTGTTTCCGGGACGGGGAGGACTGAAGCTTTCTTT
TRBJ2-3	TRBV11-3	-	-	CACSFDQQGTQYF	TGTGCCTGCAGCTTCGACCAGCAGGGTACGCAGTATTTT
TRBJ1-5	TRBV5-5	-	-	CASSFSTQGQPQHF	TGTGCCAGCAGCTTTTCGACACAGGGTCAGCCCCAGCATTTT
TRBJ2-5	TRBV28	few	-	CASSPFSGGLQETQYF	TGTGCCAGCAGCCCCTTTTCAGGGGGGCTCCAAGAGACCCAGTACTTC
TRBJ2-5	TRBV5-1	-	TRBD1	CASSLGQGFGETQYF	TGCGCCAGCAGCTTGGGACAGGGCTTCGGAGAGACCCAGTACTTC
TRBJ2-2	TRBV19	-	-	CASRTSGTGELFF	TGTGCCAGTAGAACCAGCGGGACCGGGGAGCTGTTTTTT
TRBJ2-1	TRBV7-9	-	TRBD1	CASSFDRERYNEQFF	TGTGCCAGCAGCTTCGACAGGGAACGCTACAATGAGCAGTTCTTC
TRBJ2-3	TRBV29-1	few	TRBD1	CSALRGLASSTDTQYF	TGCAGCGCTCTCAGGGGGCTAGCGTCTAGCACAGATACGCAGTATTTT
TRBJ1-1	TRBV4-1	few	-	CASNLGGNTEAFF	TGCGCCAGCAATTTGGGGGGGAACACTGAAGCTTTCTTT
TRBJ2-2	TRBV6-2/TRBV6-3	few	-	CASSRSGGRANTGELFF	TGTGCCAGCAGTCGGTCTGGCGGCCGAGCGAACACCGGGGAGCTGTTTTTT
TRBJ2-7	TRBV7-2	-	-	CASSPSPGQPYEQYF	TGTGCCAGCAGCCCATCCCCGGGGCAACCCTACGAGCAGTACTTC
TRBJ1-6	TRBV7-3	many	-	CASRRTGRINSPLHF	TGTGCCAGCCGCCGTACCGGACGGATTAATTCACCCCTCCACTTT
TRBJ1-2	TRBV20-1	few	-	CSATGSYGYTF	TGCAGTGCCACAGGCTCCTATGGCTACACCTTC
TRBJ2-7	TRBV24-1	-	TRBD2	CATSDPRRGNYEQYF	TGTGCCACCAGTGATCCCCGGCGGGGGAACTACGAGCAGTACTTC
TRBJ2-3	TRBV7-2	few	-	CASSAGGTGTDTQYF	TGTGCCAGCAGCGCAGGCGGGACAGGCACAGATACGCAGTATTTT
TRBJ2-3	TRBV21-1	-	-	CASSAQILAPTSDTQYF	TGTGCCAGCAGCGCCCAAATACTAGCGCCAACGTCAGATACGCAGTATTTT
TRBJ1-3	TRBV12-3/TRBV12-4	-	-	CASRAASSGNTIYF	TGTGCCAGCAGGGCCGCAAGCTCTGGAAACACCATATATTTT
TRBJ2-7	TRBV7-2	few	-	CASSFRGRDDSYEQYF	TGTGCCAGCAGCTTTCGAGGGCGGGATGACTCCTACGAGCAGTACTTC
TRBJ2-1	TRBV6-5	-	TRBD1	CSSSDRGYYNEQFF	TGTTCCAGCAGCGACAGGGGATACTACAATGAGCAGTTCTTC
TRBJ2-7	TRBV7-7	many	-	CASSLADSGSYEQYF	TGTGCTAGCAGCTTAGCCGACTCCGGCTCCTACGAGCAGTACTTC
TRBJ1-2	TRBV27	-	TRBD1	CASSFQGALGGYTF	TGTGCCAGCAGTTTCCAGGGGGCGCTGGGGGGCTACACCTTC
TRBJ2-7	TRBV5-5	-	-	CASSFTQFTYEQYF	TGTGCCAGCAGCTTCACACAGTTTACCTACGAGCAGTACTTC
TRBJ2-7	TRBV25-1	few	-	CATNGNTGLSYEQYF	TGTGCCACCAATGGAAACACCGGACTCTCCTACGAGCAGTACTTC
TRBJ2-3	TRBV5-1	many	-	CASSRSDTQYF	TGCGCCAGCAGCCGGTCCGATACGCAGTATTTT
TRBJ2-6	TRBV6-2/TRBV6-3	-	-	CASNHPFRDTPLIGANVLTF	TGTGCCAGCAATCACCCCTTCCGGGACACGCCATTGATTGGGGCCAACGTCCTGACTTTC
TRBJ1-1	TRBV12-3/TRBV12-4	once	-	CASSLRAEEAFF	TGTGCCAGCAGTTTACGAGCAGAAGAAGCTTTCTTT
TRBJ2-5	TRBV12-3/TRBV12-4	few	TRBD1	CASSDRGGETQYF	TGTGCCAGCAGCGACAGGGGGGGGGAGACCCAGTACTTC
TRBJ2-1	TRBV7-9	-	TRBD2	CASSPRGGLSTYNEQFF	TGTGCCAGCAGCCCCCGGGGAGGGCTCAGCACCTACAATGAGCAGTTCTTC
TRBJ1-2	TRBV5-4	many	-	CASSLEGVLYGYTF	TGTGCCAGCAGCTTGGAGGGGGTCCTATATGGCTACACCTTC
TRBJ2-1	TRBV4-3	few	TRBD2	CASSQDSGRINNEQFF	TGCGCCAGCAGCCAAGATTCCGGGAGGATCAACAATGAGCAGTTCTTC
TRBJ1-2	TRBV12-3/TRBV12-4	-	-	CASSLLPRQRHGYTF	TGTGCCAGCAGTTTGCTCCCTAGACAGAGGCATGGCTACACCTTC
TRBJ2-7	TRBV6-1	-	TRBD2	CASSPLFRTSGGYEQYF	TGTGCCAGCAGCCCTCTCTTTCGGACTAGCGGGGGTTACGAGCAGTACTTC
TRBJ1-1	TRBV12-3/TRBV12-4	-	-	CASSDARNTEAFF	TGTGCCAGCAGTGACGCACGGAACACTGAAGCTTTCTTT
TRBJ1-2	TRBV28	-	TRBD1	CASSPGQGDHYGYTF	TGTGCCAGCAGCCCAGGACAGGGGGATCACTATGGCTACACCTTC
TRBJ2-1	TRBV7-3	-	-	CASSLTSDSYNEQFF	TGTGCCAGCAGCTTAACCTCAGACAGCTACAATGAGCAGTTCTTC
TRBJ2-7	TRBV7-9	many	TRBD1	CASSALDRDTYEQYF	TGTGCCAGCAGCGCACTCGACAGGGACACCTACGAGCAGTACTTC
TRBJ1-1	TRBV7-2	-	-	CASSLKFLAALNTEAFF	TGTGCCAGCAGCTTAAAGTTTTTGGCGGCTCTGAACACTGAAGCTTTCTTT
TRBJ2-7	TRBV19	few	-	CASSIVSGREQYF	TGTGCCAGTAGTATAGTCTCGGGGCGCGAGCAGTACTTC
TRBJ1-2	TRBV5-1	many	-	CASTSGEISAGYTF	TGCGCCAGCACCAGCGGCGAAATCAGCGCTGGCTACACCTTC
TRBJ2-3	TRBV5-1	few	TRBD2	CASSLVSGGTDTQYF	TGCGCCAGCAGCTTGGTCAGCGGGGGCACAGATACGCAGTATTTT
TRBJ2-7	TRBV19	few	-	CASRAGTASYEQYF	TGTGCCAGTAGGGCCGGGACGGCCTCCTACGAGCAGTACTTC
TRBJ2-3	TRBV19	few	-	CASSTADTQYF	TGTGCCAGTAGCACCGCAGATACGCAGTATTTT
TRBJ2-7	TRBV12-3/TRBV12-4	-	-	CASSLRGLASYEQYF	TGTGCCAGCAGCCTCCGGGGACTGGCATCTTACGAGCAGTACTTC
TRBJ2-7	TRBV11-3	-	-	CASSSPAGPSKQYF	TGTGCCAGCAGCTCCCCGGCCGGACCGTCTAAGCAGTACTTC
TRBJ2-3	TRBV4-1	-	TRBD2	CASSRTSQDTQYF	TGCGCCAGCAGCCGGACTAGCCAAGATACGCAGTATTTT
TRBJ2-3	TRBV12-3/TRBV12-4	few	-	CASTSEAGLTDTQYF	TGTGCCAGCACCTCCGAGGCAGGGCTCACAGATACGCAGTATTTT
TRBJ2-1	TRBV7-3	few	TRBD2	CASSLSSGSRNEQFF	TGTGCCAGCAGCTTATCGAGCGGGAGTAGGAATGAGCAGTTCTTC
TRBJ2-3	TRBV29-1	many	-	CSVDTRGSTDTQYF	TGCAGCGTTGATACCCGCGGGTCCACAGATACGCAGTATTTT
TRBJ2-3	TRBV6-6	-	TRBD2	CASTKTGTSGSWRRGDTQYF	TGTGCCAGCACCAAAACAGGCACTAGCGGGAGTTGGAGACGTGGCGATACGCAGTATTTT
TRBJ2-3	TRBV7-3	-	-	CASSSGLARRGTQYF	TGTGCCAGCAGCTCGGGACTCGCCCGACGGGGGACGCAGTATTTT
TRBJ2-1	TRBV3-1	-	TRBD2	CASSQEGLANYNEQFF	TGTGCCAGCAGCCAAGAGGGACTAGCGAATTACAATGAGCAGTTCTTC
TRBJ1-2	TRBV6-5	-	-	CASRKRESGYTF	TGTGCCAGCAGGAAGAGGGAGAGTGGCTACACCTTC
TRBJ2-5	TRBV30	few	-	CAWGSRETQYF	TGTGCCTGGGGGTCGAGGGAGACCCAGTACTTC